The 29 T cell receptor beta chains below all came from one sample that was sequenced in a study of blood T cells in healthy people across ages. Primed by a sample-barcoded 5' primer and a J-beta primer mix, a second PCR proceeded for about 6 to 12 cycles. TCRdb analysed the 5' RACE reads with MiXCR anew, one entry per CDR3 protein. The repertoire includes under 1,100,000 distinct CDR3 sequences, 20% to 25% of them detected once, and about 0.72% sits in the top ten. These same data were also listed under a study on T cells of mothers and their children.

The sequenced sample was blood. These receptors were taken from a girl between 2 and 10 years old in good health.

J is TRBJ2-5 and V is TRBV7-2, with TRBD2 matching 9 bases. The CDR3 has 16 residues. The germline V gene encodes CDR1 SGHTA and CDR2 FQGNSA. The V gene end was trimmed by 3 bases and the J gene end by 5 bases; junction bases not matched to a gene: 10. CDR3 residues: CASSFSAGGPGETQYF. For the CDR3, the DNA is TGTGCCAGCAGCTTTAGCGCGGGAGGGCCGGGGGAGACCCAGTACTTC.

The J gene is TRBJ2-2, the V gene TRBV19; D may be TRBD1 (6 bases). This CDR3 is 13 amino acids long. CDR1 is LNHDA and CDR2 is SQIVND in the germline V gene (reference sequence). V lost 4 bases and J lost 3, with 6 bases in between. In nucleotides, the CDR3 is TGTGCCAGTAGTACAGGGGACACCGGGGAGCTGTTTTTT. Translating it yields CASSTGDTGELFF.

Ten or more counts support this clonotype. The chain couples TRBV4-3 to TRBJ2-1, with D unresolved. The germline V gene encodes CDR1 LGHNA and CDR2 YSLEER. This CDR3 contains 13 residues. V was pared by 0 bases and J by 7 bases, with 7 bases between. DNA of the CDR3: TGCGCCAGCAGCCAAGAAGGACGGAATGAGCAGTTCTTC. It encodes CASSQEGRNEQFF.

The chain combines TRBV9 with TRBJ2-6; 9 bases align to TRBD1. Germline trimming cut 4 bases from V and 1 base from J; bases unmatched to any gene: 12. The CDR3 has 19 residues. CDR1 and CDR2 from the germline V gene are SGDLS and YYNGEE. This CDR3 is CASSLQQGARHSGANVLTF. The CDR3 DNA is TGTGCCAGCAGCCTACAACAGGGGGCGCGACATTCTGGGGCCAACGTCCTGACTTTC.

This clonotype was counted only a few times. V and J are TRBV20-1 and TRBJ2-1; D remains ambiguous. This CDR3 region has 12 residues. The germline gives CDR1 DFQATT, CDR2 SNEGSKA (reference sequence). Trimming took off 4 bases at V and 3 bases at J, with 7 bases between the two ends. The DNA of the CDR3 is TGCAGTGCTATATTCGGCTACAATGAGCAGTTCTTC. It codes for CSAIFGYNEQFF.

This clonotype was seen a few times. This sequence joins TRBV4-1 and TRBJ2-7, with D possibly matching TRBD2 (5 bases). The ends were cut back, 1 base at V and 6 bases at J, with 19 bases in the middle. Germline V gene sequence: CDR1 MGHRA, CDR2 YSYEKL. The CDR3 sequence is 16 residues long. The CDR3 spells CASSQVEDLTPLEQYF. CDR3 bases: TGCGCCAGCAGCCAAGTGGAGGATCTAACCCCACTCGAGCAGTACTTC.

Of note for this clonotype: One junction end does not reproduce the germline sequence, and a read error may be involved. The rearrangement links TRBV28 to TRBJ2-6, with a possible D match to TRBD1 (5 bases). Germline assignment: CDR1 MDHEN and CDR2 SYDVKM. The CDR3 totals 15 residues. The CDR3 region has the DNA TGTGCCAGCAGTTTCGCAACACCTGGGGCCAACGCCCTGACTTTC. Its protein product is CASSFATPGANALTF. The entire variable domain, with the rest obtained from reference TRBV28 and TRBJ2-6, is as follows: DVKVTQSSRYLVKRTGEKVFLECVQDMDHENMFWYRQDPGLGLRLIYFSYDVKMKEKGDIPEGYSVSREKKERFSLILESASTNQTSMYLCASSFATPGANALTFGAGSRLTVL.

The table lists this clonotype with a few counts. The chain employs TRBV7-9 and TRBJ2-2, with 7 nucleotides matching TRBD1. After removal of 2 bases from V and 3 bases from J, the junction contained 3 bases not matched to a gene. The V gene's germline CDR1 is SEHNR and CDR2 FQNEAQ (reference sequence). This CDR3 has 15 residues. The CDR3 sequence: CASSLTGVHTGELFF. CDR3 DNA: TGTGCCAGCAGCTTAACAGGGGTGCACACCGGGGAGCTGTTTTTT. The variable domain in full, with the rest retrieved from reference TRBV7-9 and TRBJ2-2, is DTGVSQNPRHKITKRGQNVTFRCDPISEHNRLYWYRQTLGQGPEFLTYFQNEAQLEKSRLLSDRFSAERPKGSFSTLEIQRTEQGDSAMYLCASSLTGVHTGELFFGEGSRLTVL.

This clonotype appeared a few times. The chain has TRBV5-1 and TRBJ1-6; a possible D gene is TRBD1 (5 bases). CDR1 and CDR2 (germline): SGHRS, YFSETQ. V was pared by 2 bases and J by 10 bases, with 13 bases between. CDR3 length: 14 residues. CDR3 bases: TGCGCCAGCAGCTTCGGACAAGAGAGATCACCCCTCCACTTT. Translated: CASSFGQERSPLHF.

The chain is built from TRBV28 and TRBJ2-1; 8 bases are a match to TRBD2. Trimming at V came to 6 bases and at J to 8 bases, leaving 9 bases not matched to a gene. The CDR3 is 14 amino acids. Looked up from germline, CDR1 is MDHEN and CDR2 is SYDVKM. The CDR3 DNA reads TGTGCCAGCAGAGGCAGACTAGCGATCGATGAGCAGTTCTTC. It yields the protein CASRGRLAIDEQFF.

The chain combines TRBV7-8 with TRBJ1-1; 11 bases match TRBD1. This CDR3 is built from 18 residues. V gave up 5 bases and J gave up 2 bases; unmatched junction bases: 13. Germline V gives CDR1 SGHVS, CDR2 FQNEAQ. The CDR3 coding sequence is TGTGCCAGCAGCCGGACAGGGGGCGCGCGCATCGGAAACACTGAAGCTTTCTTT. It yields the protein CASSRTGGARIGNTEAFF.

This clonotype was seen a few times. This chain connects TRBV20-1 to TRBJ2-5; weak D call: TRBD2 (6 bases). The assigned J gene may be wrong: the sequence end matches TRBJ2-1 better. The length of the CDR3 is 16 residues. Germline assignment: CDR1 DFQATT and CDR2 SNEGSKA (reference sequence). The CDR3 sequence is CSARDLGQTGGNEQFF. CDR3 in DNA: TGCAGTGCTAGAGATCTGGGCCAAACCGGAGGGAATGAGCAGTTCTTC.

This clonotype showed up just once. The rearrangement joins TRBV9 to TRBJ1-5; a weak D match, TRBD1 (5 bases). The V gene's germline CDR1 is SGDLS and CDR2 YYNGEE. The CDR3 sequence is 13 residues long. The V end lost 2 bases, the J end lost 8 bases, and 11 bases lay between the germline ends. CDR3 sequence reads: CASSVWGREPQHF. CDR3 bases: TGTGCCAGCAGCGTTTGGGGCAGGGAGCCCCAGCATTTT.

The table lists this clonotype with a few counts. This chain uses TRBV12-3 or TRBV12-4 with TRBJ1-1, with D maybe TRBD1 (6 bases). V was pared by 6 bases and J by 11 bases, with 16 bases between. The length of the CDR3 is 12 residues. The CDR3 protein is CASRAIQGTAFF. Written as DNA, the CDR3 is TGTGCCAGCAGGGCCATACAGGGTACCGCTTTCTTT.

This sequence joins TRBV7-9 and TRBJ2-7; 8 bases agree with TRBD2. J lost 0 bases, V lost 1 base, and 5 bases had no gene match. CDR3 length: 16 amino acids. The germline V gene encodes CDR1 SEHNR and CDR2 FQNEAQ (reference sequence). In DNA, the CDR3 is TGTGCCAGCAGCTTAGATAGCGGGGCAAGCTCCTACGAGCAGTACTTC. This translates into CASSLDSGASSYEQYF.

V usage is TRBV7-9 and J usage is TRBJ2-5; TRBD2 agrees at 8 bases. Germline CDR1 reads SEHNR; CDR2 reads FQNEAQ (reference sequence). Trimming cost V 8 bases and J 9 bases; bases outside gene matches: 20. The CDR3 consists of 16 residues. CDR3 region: CASGSIAGMIQEAQYF. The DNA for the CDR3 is TGTGCCAGCGGATCGATAGCGGGGATGATTCAGGAGGCCCAGTACTTC.

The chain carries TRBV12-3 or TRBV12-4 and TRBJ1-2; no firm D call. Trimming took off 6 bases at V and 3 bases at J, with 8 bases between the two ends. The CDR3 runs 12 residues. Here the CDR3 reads CASSKYDYGYTF. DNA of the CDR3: TGTGCCAGCAGCAAATACGACTATGGCTACACCTTC.

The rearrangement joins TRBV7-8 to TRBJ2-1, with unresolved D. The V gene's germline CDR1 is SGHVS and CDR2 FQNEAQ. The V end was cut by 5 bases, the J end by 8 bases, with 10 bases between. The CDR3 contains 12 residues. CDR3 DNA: TGTGCCAGCAGCCCGGAGCTAGATGAGCAGTTCTTC. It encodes CASSPELDEQFF.

Written as DNA, the CDR3 is TGCAGCGTTGTTTTTTCCCAAGATACGCAGTATTTT. Translated: CSVVFSQDTQYF. The chain is built from TRBV29-1 and TRBJ2-3; D is unresolved. V was shortened by 4 bases and J by 5 bases, with 10 bases between the two germline ends. The length of the CDR3 is 12 residues. CDR1 is SQVTM and CDR2 is ANQGSEA in the germline V gene.

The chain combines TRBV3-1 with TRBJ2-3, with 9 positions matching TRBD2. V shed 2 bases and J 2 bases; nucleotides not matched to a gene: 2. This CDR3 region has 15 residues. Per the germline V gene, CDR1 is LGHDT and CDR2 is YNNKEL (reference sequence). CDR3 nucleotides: TGTGCCAGCAGCCAACGCGGGAGGGCCACAGATACGCAGTATTTT. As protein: CASSQRGRATDTQYF.

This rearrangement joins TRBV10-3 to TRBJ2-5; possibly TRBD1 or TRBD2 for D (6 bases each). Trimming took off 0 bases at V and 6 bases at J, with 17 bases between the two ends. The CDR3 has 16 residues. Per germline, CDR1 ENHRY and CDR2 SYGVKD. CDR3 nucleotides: TGTGCCATCAGTGAGTCGATAACGGGGGCGCCGCAGACCCAGTACTTC. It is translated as CAISESITGAPQTQYF.

CDR3 DNA sequence: TGCAGCGAGCTTCCGGGACTTCTAAACTATGGCTACACCTTC. This codes for CSELPGLLNYGYTF. The rearrangement uses TRBV29-1 and TRBJ1-2; TRBD1 is a possible D gene (5 bases). CDR1 and CDR2 from the germline V gene are SQVTM and ANQGSEA. There are 14 residues in the CDR3. V lost 7 bases and J 2 bases, leaving 17 bases between the germline ends.

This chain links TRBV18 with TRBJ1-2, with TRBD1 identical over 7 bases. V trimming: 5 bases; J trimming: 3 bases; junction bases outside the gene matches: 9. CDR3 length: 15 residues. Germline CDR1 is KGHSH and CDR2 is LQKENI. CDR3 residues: CASSSSGTAYYGYTF. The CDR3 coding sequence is TGTGCCAGCTCATCCTCCGGGACAGCATACTATGGCTACACCTTC.

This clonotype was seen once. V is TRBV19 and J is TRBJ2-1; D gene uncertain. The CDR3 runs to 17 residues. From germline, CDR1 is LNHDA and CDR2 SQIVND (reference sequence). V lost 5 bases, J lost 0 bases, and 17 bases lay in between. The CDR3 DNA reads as TGTGCCAGTAGTCCTCTCCAGACTGAAAGCTCCTACAATGAGCAGTTCTTC. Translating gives CASSPLQTESSYNEQFF.

CDR3 nucleotide sequence: TGCGCATCGCGGGGTGTCGGAGCCACTGAAGCTTTCTTT. Residues: CASRGVGATEAFF. The rearrangement joins TRBV5-1 to TRBJ1-1; D is ambiguous. This CDR3 is 13 amino acids long. Germline V gene data show CDR1 as SGHRS and CDR2 as YFSETQ.

As DNA, the CDR3 is TGTGCCAGCAGTGAAGCCCCAGACCCCGGGGAGCTGTTTTTT. Protein: CASSEAPDPGELFF. V and J are TRBV25-1 and TRBJ2-2; D is ambiguous. Trimming stripped 2 bases from V and 6 bases from J, with 10 bases between. The germline CDR1 and CDR2 sequences are MGHDK and SYGVNS. CDR3 length equals 14 residues.

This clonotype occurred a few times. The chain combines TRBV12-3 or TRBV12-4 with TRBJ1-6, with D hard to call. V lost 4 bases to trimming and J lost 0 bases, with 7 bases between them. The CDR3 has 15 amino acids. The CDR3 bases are TGTGCCAGCAGTTCAAGGTTCTCCTATAATTCACCCCTCCACTTT. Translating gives CASSSRFSYNSPLHF.

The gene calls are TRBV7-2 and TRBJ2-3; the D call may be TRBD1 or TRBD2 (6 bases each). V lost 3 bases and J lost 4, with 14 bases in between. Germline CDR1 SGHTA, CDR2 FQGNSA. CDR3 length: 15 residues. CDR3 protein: CASSFSGARSDTQYF. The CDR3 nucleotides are TGTGCCAGCAGCTTTTCGGGGGCGCGGTCAGATACGCAGTATTTT.

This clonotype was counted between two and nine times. The CDR3 region is CASSTSGVDEQFF. The DNA of the CDR3 is TGTGCCAGCAGCACTAGCGGGGTAGATGAGCAGTTCTTC. This chain uses TRBV2 with TRBJ2-5, with 10 nucleotides matching TRBD2. The end of the DNA aligns better with TRBJ2-1, so the J call may be wrong. Germline lookup yields CDR1 SNHLY and CDR2 FYNNEI. This CDR3 comprises 13 residues.